This TCR beta chain was profiled in a study of blood T cell repertoires in COVID-19. Trimming removed 4 bases from V and 2 bases from J, with 11 bases in between. This CDR3 region has 14 residues. CDR1 and CDR2 (germline): SGHVS, FQNEAQ. Sequencing was performed with immunoSEQ multiplex PCR; in TCRdb, only in-frame clones are kept and a portion is missing. Counted here are under 300,000 clones, about 70% occurring once; the ten biggest clones make up about 3%. The sequenced material came from peripheral blood. V is TRBV7-8 and J is TRBJ1-2; D is possibly TRBD1 (5 bases). The receptor's source is an elderly woman with acute or convalescent COVID-19. This CDR3 reads CASSYRGRNYGYTF. The CDR3, as DNA: TGTGCCAGCAGCTACCGGGGGAGGAACTATGGCTACACCTTC.